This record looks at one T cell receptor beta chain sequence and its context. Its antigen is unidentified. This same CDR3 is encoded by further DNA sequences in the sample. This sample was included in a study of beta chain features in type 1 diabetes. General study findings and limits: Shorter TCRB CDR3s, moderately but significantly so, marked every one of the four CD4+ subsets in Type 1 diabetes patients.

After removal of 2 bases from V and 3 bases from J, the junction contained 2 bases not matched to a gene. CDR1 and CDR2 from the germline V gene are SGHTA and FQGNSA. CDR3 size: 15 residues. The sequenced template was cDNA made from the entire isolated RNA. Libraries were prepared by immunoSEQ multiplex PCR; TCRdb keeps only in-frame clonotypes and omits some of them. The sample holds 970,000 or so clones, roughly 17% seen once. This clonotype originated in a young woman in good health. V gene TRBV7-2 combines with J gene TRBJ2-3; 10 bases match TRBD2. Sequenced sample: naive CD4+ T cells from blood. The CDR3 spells CASSLLAGVTDTQYF. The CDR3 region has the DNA TGTGCCAGCAGCTTACTAGCGGGAGTAACAGATACGCAGTATTTT.